Below, one T cell receptor beta chain is given with its context. There are many counts of this clonotype. This clone's antigen is unknown. No base qualities exist here, and no much larger clone lies one base off it. Stable Graves' hyperthyroidism was defined as no progression to ophthalmopathy during 18 months of follow-up. The hyperthyroidism patients were between 18 and 65 years old and newly diagnosed, with a disease duration of less than 2 months. Patients with uncontrolled infections, other autoimmune diseases, pregnancy or lactation were excluded. Diagnoses relied on clinical symptoms, serum thyroxine and TRAb, thyroid ultrasound and orbital computed tomography. PBMCs were separated from approximately 9.9 ml of fresh peripheral blood using Ficoll-Paque density gradient centrifugation. Trizol reagent was used to extract total RNA, and RNA quality was then checked on an Agilent 2100 Bioanalyzer.

The TCR beta CDR3 regions were amplified from RNA transcripts. For the first round of RT-PCR on the TCR CDR3, the HTBI primer set was used together with the Qiagen OneStep RT-PCR kit. A second multiplex PCR round built the libraries, followed by size selection and purification. Paired-end sequencing of the libraries was performed with 100 bp reads on an Illumina HiSeq2000. The paper's processing steps were these. SOAPnuke was used to process the raw data, with reads discarded if the reads contained adapters or uncalled bases, had a mean Phred below 15, or lacked an exact constant-primer or identifier match. COPE v1.2.5 was used to merge high-quality paired reads, and clonotypes were defined as unique nucleotide sequences. MiTCR v1.1 was used to align clonotypes to the IMGT TRBV, TRBD and TRBJ reference segments. Only V-J combinations with frequency above 0.0001, covering about 99% of repertoires, were analysed. The TCS score was defined as F50 (clonal expansion) divided by E x V (chaos), with BLOSUM62-based TCRdist calculated between CDR3 peptides within each V-J. Welch's t-statistics and random forest reduced just over 500 V-J features to 13, which were used in a naive Bayes classifier (R e1071). TCRdb handled the public reads itself, with Q25 trimming in fastp and clone calling in MiXCR, and kept productive beta chains. Identical CDR3 protein sequences are pooled into one entry, listed with their most common genes and DNA. V and J calls and clone size were set by TCRdb, not the authors. The sample profile shows some 460,000 distinct CDR3 sequences; 15% to 18% of them were found once. The ten largest clonotypes hold roughly 7.4% of the sample.

The data are from a study of T cells in Graves' hyperthyroidism and ophthalmopathy (dated by TCRdb to between 2017 and 2020). For the wider study: Peripheral blood was collected at initial diagnosis, before any treatment. Thyroid tissue and blood T-cell repertoires from about six Graves' hyperthyroidism patients were also compared in the study. Prospective prediction of ophthalmopathy was tested in an independent validation cohort of fewer than 20 hyperthyroidism patients and 17 patients who later progressed to ophthalmopathy. The 100 discovery patients were randomly split 7:3 into training and test sets. After blood sampling, hyperthyroidism patients were treated with methimazole at a starting dose of 30 mg daily, and ophthalmopathy patients were treated with high-dose intravenous methylprednisolone. TCR Vbeta CDR3 sequencing of approximately 140 peripheral blood samples (under 45 ophthalmopathy, about 74 hyperthyroidism and roughly 17 progressor patients) is reported in the paper. To identify TCR V-J signatures that set the groups apart, the researchers used a discovery cohort of 95 to 100 patients, made up of approximately 43 with Graves' ophthalmopathy and 57 with stable Graves' hyperthyroidism. Paper-wide results and their limitations: During validation, the model predicted progression to ophthalmopathy a median of approximately 6 months ahead of onset, with almost 71% sensitivity and about 72% specificity. In cross-validation, a model built on a 13 V-J signature told ophthalmopathy apart from stable hyperthyroidism with approximately 90% sensitivity and around 81% specificity, and in testing the same model reached 80%/75%. Sample size was not statistically predetermined, and investigators were not blinded to group allocation. Most expanded thyroid clonotypes (frequency above 0.001) were also found in blood, which suggests that blood repertoires may mirror thyroid immune responses.

CDR1 is given as KGHSH and CDR2 as LQKENI, both from the germline V gene. The CDR3 sequence holds 11 residues, the cysteine and phenylalanine included. Just the 33-base CDR3 DNA is kept, in frame starting at base 1. Cut back by 6 bases and 7 bases, the V and J ends lie 7 bases apart. This receptor was identified in a woman between 18 and 29 years old with Graves' hyperthyroidism. Sequenced: blood. This sequence uses TRBV18 and TRBJ2-1, with no confident D gene call. The CDR3 here reads CASSLLNEQFF. The nucleotides are TGTGCCAGCTCCTTACTAAATGAGCAGTTCTTC.